A single sample gave rise to the 21 T cell receptor beta chains below, sequenced in a study of blood T cell repertoires in COVID-19. The data were produced by immunoSEQ multiplex PCR, yet TCRdb's version contains in-frame clones alone and is incomplete. Among a few hundred thousand clones, over 80% were seen once, and the ten largest hold 1.3%. The source material was peripheral blood. The receptors were sampled from a woman aged 25 to 45 with COVID-19, enrolled during active disease.

The gene calls are TRBV7-3 and TRBJ1-1; 7 nucleotides line up with TRBD1. The CDR3 runs 16 residues. The V segment lost 4 bases and the J segment 5 bases; nucleotides outside the gene matches: 13. Germline V CDR1 and CDR2: SGHTA, FQGTGA. CDR3 sequence: CASSSSPGGVGTEAFF. CDR3 nucleotides: TGTGCCAGCAGCTCCTCGCCAGGGGGAGTAGGGACTGAAGCTTTCTTT.

The chain joins TRBV11-3 to TRBJ2-7; D possibly corresponds to TRBD2 (7 bases). From germline, CDR1 is SGHNT and CDR2 YENEEA. The CDR3 loop spans 13 amino acids. V was shortened by 5 bases and J by 5 bases, with 13 bases between the two germline ends. The CDR3 sequence is CASSGGGADEQYF. CDR3 in DNA: TGTGCCAGCAGCGGAGGGGGGGCGGACGAGCAGTACTTC.

V gene TRBV27 combines with J gene TRBJ2-3; D remains ambiguous. Germline loops: CDR1 MNHEY, CDR2 SMNVEV (reference sequence). V lost 6 bases and J lost 1, with 8 bases in between. The CDR3 consists of 13 residues. CDR3 sequence reads: CASRADRTDTQYF. CDR3 sequence (DNA): TGTGCCAGCAGGGCCGATCGCACAGATACGCAGTATTTT.

The gene calls are TRBV4-1 and TRBJ2-3, with TRBD2 identical over 10 bases. Germline V gene sequence: CDR1 MGHRA, CDR2 YSYEKL. There are 16 residues in the CDR3. The ends lost 0 bases at V and 5 bases at J; junction bases unmatched: 5. This chain's CDR3 is CASSQDERGGQDTQYF. As DNA, the CDR3 is TGCGCCAGCAGCCAAGATGAGCGGGGGGGGCAAGATACGCAGTATTTT.

The rearrangement joins TRBV3-1 (or the pseudogene TRBV3-2) to TRBJ1-6; D unresolved. CDR1 LGHDT and CDR2 YNNKEL come from the germline V gene (reference sequence). The CDR3 covers 15 residues. V lost 0 bases, J lost 0 bases, and 3 bases lay in between. CDR3 bases: TGTGCCAGCAGCCAAGATAGCTCCTATAATTCACCCCTCCACTTT. It yields the protein CASSQDSSYNSPLHF.

This chain links TRBV11-2 with TRBJ2-3; no firm D call. Germline CDR1 reads SGHAT; CDR2 reads FQNNGV. V gave up 0 bases and J gave up 7 bases, with 8 bases separating them. This CDR3 spans 13 amino acids. The CDR3 bases are TGTGCCAGCAGCTTAGATAGGAGAAATACGCAGTATTTT. It encodes CASSLDRRNTQYF. Full variable domain (remainder filled in from reference TRBV11-2 and TRBJ2-3): EAGVAQSPRYKIIEKRQSVAFWCNPISGHATLYWYQQILGQGPKLLIQFQNNGVVDDSQLPKDRFSAERLKGVDSTLKIQPAKLEDSAVYLCASSLDRRNTQYFGPGTRLTVL.

The DNA of the CDR3 is TGTGCCAGCAGTCTCCTACTCTCCTCTGGGGCCAACGTCCTGACTTTC. As protein: CASSLLLSSGANVLTF. V is TRBV27 and J is TRBJ2-6, with D hard to call. V lost 5 bases and J lost 0, with 11 bases in between. CDR3 length: 16 amino acids. Germline CDR1 is MNHEY and CDR2 is SMNVEV (reference sequence).

The chain uses TRBV5-6 and TRBJ1-2; D uncertain. V was shortened by 0 bases and J by 4 bases, with 13 bases between the two germline ends. Germline V gene data show CDR1 as SGHDT and CDR2 as YYEEEE. The CDR3 sequence is 15 residues long. Here the CDR3 DNA reads TGTGCCAGCAGCTTGGGTGCGGTCAGAAGCTATGGCTACACCTTC. This translates into CASSLGAVRSYGYTF.

This clone was picked up one time. The chain links TRBV5-8 to TRBJ2-3, with TRBD2 matching 16 bases. The CDR3 length is 17 residues. CDR1 and CDR2 from the germline V gene are SGHTS and YDEGEE. J was trimmed by 3 bases and V by 4 bases; bases with no gene match: 5. CDR3 residues: CASSRGTSGGATDTQYF. Here the CDR3 DNA reads TGTGCCAGCAGCCGCGGGACTAGCGGGGGGGCGACAGATACGCAGTATTTT.

This clone occurred once. V and J are TRBV7-9 and TRBJ1-3; 10 nucleotides match TRBD1. Germline V gene lookup returns CDR1 SEHNR and CDR2 FQNEAQ (reference sequence). V lost 4 bases to trimming and J lost 2 bases; unmatched junction nucleotides: 2. The CDR3 extends over 15 amino acids. The CDR3 reads CASSSTGGAGNTIYF. CDR3 DNA sequence: TGTGCCAGCAGCTCGACAGGGGGCGCTGGAAACACCATATATTTT.

The chain has TRBV16 and TRBJ1-6; D possibly corresponds to TRBD1 (5 bases). Per germline, CDR1 KGHSY and CDR2 FQNENV. V was pared by 3 bases and J by 10 bases, with 10 bases between. This CDR3 contains 13 residues. The CDR3 protein is CASSQSAGSPLHF. Written as DNA, the CDR3 is TGTGCCAGCAGCCAGTCGGCAGGGTCACCCCTCCACTTT.

The genes are TRBV27 and TRBJ1-5; D remains ambiguous. CDR3 length equals 15 residues. Per the germline V gene, CDR1 is MNHEY and CDR2 is SMNVEV (reference sequence). Deletions cut 10 bases from V and 0 bases from J, with 16 bases between. CDR3 in amino acids: CATQTNWDSNQPQHF. For the CDR3, the DNA is TGTGCCACCCAGACTAATTGGGATAGCAATCAGCCCCAGCATTTT.

The chain couples TRBV6-6 to TRBJ2-5; TRBD2 matches at 11 bases. Germline V gives CDR1 MNHNY, CDR2 SVGAGI (reference sequence). J lost 3 bases, V lost 2 bases, and 5 bases had no gene match. CDR3 length: 16 amino acids. The CDR3 region has the DNA TGTGCCAGCAGTTACCCCCCGACTAGCGGGAAAGAGACCCAGTACTTC. Residues: CASSYPPTSGKETQYF.

The CDR3 DNA sequence: TGCGCCAAGCCGACCACCCCAGGGAGGTCCTCTTATCAGCCCCAGCATTTT. Encoded protein: CAKPTTPGRSSYQPQHF. The chain links TRBV5-1 to TRBJ1-5, with a weak D call TRBD1 (5 bases). This CDR3 has 17 residues. With 9 bases removed from V and 5 bases from J, the gap between germline ends came to 27 bases. Germline loops: CDR1 SGHRS, CDR2 YFSETQ.

Regarding this clone: Different DNA sequences within this sample yield the same CDR3. V usage is TRBV27 and J usage is TRBJ2-1; D gene unclear. The germline V and J ends were trimmed by 3 bases and 6 bases, with 6 bases remaining between them. CDR3 size: 12 residues. Germline values: CDR1 MNHEY, CDR2 SMNVEV (reference sequence). The CDR3 is CASSFRGNEQFF. The CDR3 bases are TGTGCCAGCAGTTTCAGAGGCAATGAGCAGTTCTTC.

This sequence joins TRBV7-2 and TRBJ2-7; TRBD1 matches at 7 bases. Per the germline V gene, CDR1 is SGHTA and CDR2 is FQGNSA. The CDR3 is made up of 14 amino acids. Trimming at V came to 5 bases and at J to 0 bases, leaving 4 bases not matched to a gene. In DNA form, the CDR3 reads TGTGCCAGCAGCCCACAGGGGACCTCCTACGAGCAGTACTTC. Amino acids: CASSPQGTSYEQYF.

This rearrangement joins TRBV27 to TRBJ1-4; D might be TRBD1 (5 bases). The ends were cut back, 4 bases at V and 6 bases at J, with 12 bases in the middle. The CDR3 covers 14 residues. CDR1 MNHEY and CDR2 SMNVEV come from the germline V gene (reference sequence). CDR3 protein: CASSSFGGDEKLFF. CDR3 DNA: TGTGCCAGCAGTTCCTTCGGGGGGGATGAAAAACTGTTTTTT. The full variable domain, rest sourced from reference TRBV27 and TRBJ1-4, is EAQVTQNPRYLITVTGKKLTVTCSQNMNHEYMSWYRQDPGLGLRQIYYSMNVEVTDKGDVPEGYKVSRKEKRNFPLILESPSPNQTSLYFCASSSFGGDEKLFFGSGTQLSVL.

This chain connects TRBV7-9 to TRBJ2-7, with 8 bases identical to TRBD1. V trimming: 1 base; J trimming: 5 bases; junction bases outside the gene matches: 4. Germline V gene data show CDR1 as SEHNR and CDR2 as FQNEAQ (reference sequence). This CDR3 contains 14 residues. DNA of the CDR3: TGTGCCAGCAGCTTAGAAACAGGGGGTAACGAGCAGTACTTC. This sequence encodes CASSLETGGNEQYF.

V is TRBV4-3 and J is TRBJ1-4; 7 positions match TRBD1. J lost 8 bases, V lost 3 bases, and 3 bases had no gene match. The germline gives CDR1 LGHNA, CDR2 YSLEER. The CDR3 contains 13 residues. The CDR3 sequence: CASSHLQGEKLFF. CDR3 DNA: TGCGCCAGCAGCCATTTACAGGGGGAAAAACTGTTTTTT.

On this clone: Within the sample, other DNA sequences also encode this same CDR3. This chain uses TRBV18 with TRBJ1-3; the match to TRBD1 covers 8 bases. This CDR3 contains 15 residues. Per germline, CDR1 KGHSH and CDR2 LQKENI. J lost 0 bases, V lost 3 bases, and 1 base had no gene match. The CDR3, as DNA: TGTGCCAGCTCACCCACAGGGGGCTCTGGAAACACCATATATTTT. Translating it yields CASSPTGGSGNTIYF. Drawing the rest from reference TRBV18 and TRBJ1-3, the complete variable domain is NAGVMQNPRHLVRRRGQEARLRCSPMKGHSHVYWYRQLPEEGLKFMVYLQKENIIDESGMPKERFSAEFPKEGPSILRIQQVVRGDSAAYFCASSPTGGSGNTIYFGEGSWLTVV.

The genes are TRBV6-1 and TRBJ2-5; 9 bases line up with TRBD1. CDR1 and CDR2 (germline): MNHNS, SASEGT. With 8 bases clipped from V and 1 base from J, the junction kept 5 bases outside the gene matches. The CDR3 is 14 residues long. This CDR3 is CASRRDRAQETQYF. The CDR3 DNA follows: TGTGCCAGCCGACGGGACAGGGCCCAAGAGACCCAGTACTTC.